What follows is one T cell receptor beta chain and its context. Its antigen is not known. CDR1 is MNHEY, CDR2 SMNVEV, per germline (reference sequence). V was cut by 0 bases and J by 5 bases, with 10 bases left in between. The CDR3 contains 14 residues. Profiling relied on immunoSEQ multiplex PCR, and the TCRdb table lists in-frame clones only, not all of them. The sample shows 9,500 to 13,000 clones, 60% to 85% of them seen only once. The data derive from a study of CD4+ T cells in melanoma. Findings and caveats of the study: A reported correlation linked neoantigen-specific CD4+ T cells to CD8+, macrophage and B cell function. In melanoma, neoantigen-specific CD4+ T cells reportedly differed in differentiation state.

Sequenced material: cells from a culture (not recorded whether cultured in vitro). The chain recombines TRBV27 with TRBJ2-5; D ambiguous. This TCR derives from a human donor with melanoma. The CDR3 coding sequence is TGTGCCAGCAGTTTATCGCGTTATAGGGAGACCCAGTACTTC. Amino acids: CASSLSRYRETQYF.